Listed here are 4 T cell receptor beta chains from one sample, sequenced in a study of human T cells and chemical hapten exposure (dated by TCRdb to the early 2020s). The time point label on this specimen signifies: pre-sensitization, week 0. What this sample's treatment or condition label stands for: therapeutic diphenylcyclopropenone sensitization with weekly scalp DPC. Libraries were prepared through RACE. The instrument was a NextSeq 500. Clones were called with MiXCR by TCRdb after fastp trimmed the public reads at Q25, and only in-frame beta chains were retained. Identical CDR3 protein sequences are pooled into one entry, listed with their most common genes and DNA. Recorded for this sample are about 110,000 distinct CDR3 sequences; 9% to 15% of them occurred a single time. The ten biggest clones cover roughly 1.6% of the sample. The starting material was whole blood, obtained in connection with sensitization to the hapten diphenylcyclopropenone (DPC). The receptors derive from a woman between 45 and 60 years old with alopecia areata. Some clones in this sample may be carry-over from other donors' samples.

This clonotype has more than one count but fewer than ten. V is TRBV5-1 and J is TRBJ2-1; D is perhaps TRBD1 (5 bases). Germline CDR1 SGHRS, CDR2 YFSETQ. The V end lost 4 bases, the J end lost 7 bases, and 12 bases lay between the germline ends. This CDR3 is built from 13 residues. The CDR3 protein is CASSGAQLNEQFF. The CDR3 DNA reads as TGCGCCAGCAGCGGGGCCCAACTGAATGAGCAGTTCTTC.

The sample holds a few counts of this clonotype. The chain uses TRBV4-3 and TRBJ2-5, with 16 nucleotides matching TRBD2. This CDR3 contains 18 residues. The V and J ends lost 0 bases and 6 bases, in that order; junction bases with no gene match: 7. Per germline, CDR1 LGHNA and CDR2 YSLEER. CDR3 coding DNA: TGCGCCAGCAGCCAAGAGCCCGGGACTAGCGGGGGGGCGCAGACCCAGTACTTC. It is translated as CASSQEPGTSGGAQTQYF.

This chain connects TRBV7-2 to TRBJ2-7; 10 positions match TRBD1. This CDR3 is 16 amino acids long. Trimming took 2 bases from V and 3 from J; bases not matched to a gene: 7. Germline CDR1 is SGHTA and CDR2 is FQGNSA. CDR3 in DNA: TGTGCCAGCAGCTTAAGGGACAGGGGACAACTCTACGAGCAGTACTTC. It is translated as CASSLRDRGQLYEQYF. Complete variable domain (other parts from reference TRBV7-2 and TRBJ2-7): GAGVSQSPSNKVTEKGKDVELRCDPISGHTALYWYRQSLGQGLEFLIYFQGNSAPDKSGLPSDRFSAERTGGSVSTLTIQRTQQEDSAVYLCASSLRDRGQLYEQYFGPGTRLTVT.

This CDR3 is CASSRTGLSSYNEQFF. CDR3 bases: TGTGCCAGCAGCCGGACCGGACTGAGCTCCTACAATGAGCAGTTCTTC. The V and J genes are TRBV3-1 and TRBJ2-1; TRBD2 might be the D (5 bases). CDR1 is LGHDT, CDR2 YNNKEL, per germline (reference sequence). With 4 bases removed from V and 0 bases from J, the gap between germline ends came to 13 bases. This CDR3 region has 16 residues.